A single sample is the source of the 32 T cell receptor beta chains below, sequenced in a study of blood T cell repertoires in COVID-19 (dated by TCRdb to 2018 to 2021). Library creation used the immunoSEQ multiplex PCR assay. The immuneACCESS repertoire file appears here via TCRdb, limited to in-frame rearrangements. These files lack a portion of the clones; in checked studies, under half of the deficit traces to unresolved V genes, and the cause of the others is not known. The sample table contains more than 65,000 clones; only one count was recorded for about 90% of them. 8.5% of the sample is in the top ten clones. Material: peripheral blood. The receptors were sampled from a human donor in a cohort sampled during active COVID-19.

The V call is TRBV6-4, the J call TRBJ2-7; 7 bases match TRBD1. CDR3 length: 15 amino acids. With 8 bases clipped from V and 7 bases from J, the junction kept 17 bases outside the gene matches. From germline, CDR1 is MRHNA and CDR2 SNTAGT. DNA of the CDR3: TGTGCCAGCCACCTAAAACCAGGGGGAAGGAGGGAGCAGTACTTC. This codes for CASHLKPGGRREQYF.

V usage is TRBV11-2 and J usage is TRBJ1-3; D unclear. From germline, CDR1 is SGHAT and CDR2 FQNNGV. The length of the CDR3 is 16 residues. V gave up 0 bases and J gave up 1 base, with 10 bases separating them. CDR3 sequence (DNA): TGTGCCAGCAGCTTAGAGTATCGGGGATCTGGAAACACCATATATTTT. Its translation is CASSLEYRGSGNTIYF.

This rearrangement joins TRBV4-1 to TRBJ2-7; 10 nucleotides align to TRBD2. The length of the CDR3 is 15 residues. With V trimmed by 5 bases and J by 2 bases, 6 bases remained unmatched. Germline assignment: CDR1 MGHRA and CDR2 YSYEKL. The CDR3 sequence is CASSKSGGVTYEQYF. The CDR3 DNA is TGCGCCAGCAGCAAGAGCGGGGGGGTTACCTACGAGCAGTACTTC.

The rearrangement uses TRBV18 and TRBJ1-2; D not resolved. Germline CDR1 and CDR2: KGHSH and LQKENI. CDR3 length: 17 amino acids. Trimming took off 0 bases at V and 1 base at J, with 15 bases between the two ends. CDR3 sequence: CASSPPVGGRDNYGYTF. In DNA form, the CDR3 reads TGTGCCAGCTCACCACCGGTCGGCGGGCGGGATAACTATGGCTACACCTTC.

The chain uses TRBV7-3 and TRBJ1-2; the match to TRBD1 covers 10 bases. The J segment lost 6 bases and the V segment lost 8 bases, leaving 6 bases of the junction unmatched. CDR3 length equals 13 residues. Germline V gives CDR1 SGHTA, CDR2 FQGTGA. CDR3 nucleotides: TGTGCCAGCCCGGACAGGGGGTCGAATGGCTACACCTTC. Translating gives CASPDRGSNGYTF.

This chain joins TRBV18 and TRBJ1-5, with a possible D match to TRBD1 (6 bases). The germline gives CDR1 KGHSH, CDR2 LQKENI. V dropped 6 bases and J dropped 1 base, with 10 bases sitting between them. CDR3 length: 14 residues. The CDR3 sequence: CASSDGGSNQPQHF. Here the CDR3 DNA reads TGTGCCAGCTCTGATGGGGGCAGCAATCAGCCCCAGCATTTT. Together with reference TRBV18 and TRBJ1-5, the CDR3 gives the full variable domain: NAGVMQNPRHLVRRRGQEARLRCSPMKGHSHVYWYRQLPEEGLKFMVYLQKENIIDESGMPKERFSAEFPKEGPSILRIQQVVRGDSAAYFCASSDGGSNQPQHFGDGTRLSIL.

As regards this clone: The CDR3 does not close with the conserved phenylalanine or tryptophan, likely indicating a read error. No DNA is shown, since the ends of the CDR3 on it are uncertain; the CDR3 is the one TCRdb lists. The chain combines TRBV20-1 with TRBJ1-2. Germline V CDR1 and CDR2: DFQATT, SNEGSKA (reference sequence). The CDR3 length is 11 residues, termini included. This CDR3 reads CSARGWEGSQI.

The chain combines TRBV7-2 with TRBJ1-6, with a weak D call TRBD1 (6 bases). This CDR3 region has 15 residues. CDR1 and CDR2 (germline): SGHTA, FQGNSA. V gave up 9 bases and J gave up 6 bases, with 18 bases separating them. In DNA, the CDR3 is TGTGCCAGTAAGCTACAGGGTTTGGTTAATTCACCCCTCCACTTT. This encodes CASKLQGLVNSPLHF.

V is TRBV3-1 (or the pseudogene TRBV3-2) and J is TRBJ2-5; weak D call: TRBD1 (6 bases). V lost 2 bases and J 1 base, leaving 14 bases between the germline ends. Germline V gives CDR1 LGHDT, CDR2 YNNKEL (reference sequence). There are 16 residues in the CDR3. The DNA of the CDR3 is TGTGCCAGCAGCCAACCCCCGACAGGACTCCAAGAGACCCAGTACTTC. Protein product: CASSQPPTGLQETQYF.

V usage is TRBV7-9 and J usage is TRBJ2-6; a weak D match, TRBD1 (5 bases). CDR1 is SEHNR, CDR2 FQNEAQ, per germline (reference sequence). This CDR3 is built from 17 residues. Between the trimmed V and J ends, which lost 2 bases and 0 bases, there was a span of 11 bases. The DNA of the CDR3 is TGTGCCAGCAGCTTACAACACAGGAGCTCTGGGGCCAACGTCCTGACTTTC. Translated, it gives CASSLQHRSSGANVLTF.

CDR3 protein: CASSEGRNTIYF. In DNA, the CDR3 is TGTGCCAGCAGTGAAGGTAGAAACACCATATATTTT. The chain carries TRBV6-1 and TRBJ1-3; D uncertain. Trimming cost V 1 base and J 5 bases, with 3 bases left between them. CDR3 size: 12 residues. Germline V gives CDR1 MNHNS, CDR2 SASEGT.

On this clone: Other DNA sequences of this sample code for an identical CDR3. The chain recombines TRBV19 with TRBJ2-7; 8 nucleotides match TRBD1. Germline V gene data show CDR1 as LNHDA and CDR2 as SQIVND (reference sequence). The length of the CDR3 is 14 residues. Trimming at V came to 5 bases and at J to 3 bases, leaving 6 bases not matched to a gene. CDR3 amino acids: CASSATTGGYEQYF. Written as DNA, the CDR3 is TGTGCCAGTAGTGCCACTACAGGGGGCTACGAGCAGTACTTC. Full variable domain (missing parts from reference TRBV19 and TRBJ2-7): DGGITQSPKYLFRKEGQNVTLSCEQNLNHDAMYWYRQDPGQGLRLIYYSQIVNDFQKGDIAEGYSVSREKKESFPLTVTSAQKNPTAFYLCASSATTGGYEQYFGPGTRLTVT.

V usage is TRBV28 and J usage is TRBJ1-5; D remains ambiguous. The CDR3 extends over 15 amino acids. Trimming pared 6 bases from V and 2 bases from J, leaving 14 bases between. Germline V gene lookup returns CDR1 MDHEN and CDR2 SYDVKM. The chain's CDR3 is CASSLAGWGNQPQHF. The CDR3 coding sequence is TGTGCCAGCAGCCTTGCGGGTTGGGGCAATCAGCCCCAGCATTTT.

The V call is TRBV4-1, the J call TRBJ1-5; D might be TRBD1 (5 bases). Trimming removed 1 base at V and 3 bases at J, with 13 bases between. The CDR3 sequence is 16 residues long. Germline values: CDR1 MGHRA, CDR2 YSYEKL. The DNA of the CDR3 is TGCGCCAGCAGCCAAGGACTCACGGGGGTCAATCAGCCCCAGCATTTT. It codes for CASSQGLTGVNQPQHF.

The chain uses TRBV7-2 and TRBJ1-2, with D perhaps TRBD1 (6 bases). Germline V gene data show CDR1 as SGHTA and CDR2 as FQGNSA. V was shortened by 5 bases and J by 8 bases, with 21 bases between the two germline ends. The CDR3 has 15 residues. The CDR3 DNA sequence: TGTGCCAGCAGCCGGCAGGGGTCGGACACGTACGGCTACACCTTC. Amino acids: CASSRQGSDTYGYTF. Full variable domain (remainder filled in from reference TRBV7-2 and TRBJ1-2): GAGVSQSPSNKVTEKGKDVELRCDPISGHTALYWYRQSLGQGLEFLIYFQGNSAPDKSGLPSDRFSAERTGGSVSTLTIQRTQQEDSAVYLCASSRQGSDTYGYTFGSGTRLTVV.

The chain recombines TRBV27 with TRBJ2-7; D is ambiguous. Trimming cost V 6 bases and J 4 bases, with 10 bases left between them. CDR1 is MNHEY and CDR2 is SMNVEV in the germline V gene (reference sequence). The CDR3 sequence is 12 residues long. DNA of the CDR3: TGTGCCAGCAGGTCCGCGAGATACGAGCAGTACTTC. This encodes CASRSARYEQYF.

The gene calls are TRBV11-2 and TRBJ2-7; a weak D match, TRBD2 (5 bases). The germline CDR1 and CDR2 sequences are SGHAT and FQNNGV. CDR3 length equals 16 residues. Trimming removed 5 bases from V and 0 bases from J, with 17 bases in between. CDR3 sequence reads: CASSPTRGSSSYEQYF. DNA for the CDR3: TGTGCCAGCAGCCCCACACGCGGGTCGAGCTCCTACGAGCAGTACTTC. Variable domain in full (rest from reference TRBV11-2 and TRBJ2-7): EAGVAQSPRYKIIEKRQSVAFWCNPISGHATLYWYQQILGQGPKLLIQFQNNGVVDDSQLPKDRFSAERLKGVDSTLKIQPAKLEDSAVYLCASSPTRGSSSYEQYFGPGTRLTVT.

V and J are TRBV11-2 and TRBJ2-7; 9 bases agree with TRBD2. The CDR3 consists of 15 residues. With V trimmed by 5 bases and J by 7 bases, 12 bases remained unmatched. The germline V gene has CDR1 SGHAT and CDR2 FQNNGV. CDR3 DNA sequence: TGTGCCAGCAGCATCCTTCGCGGGGGGGCGGGTGAGCAGTACTTC. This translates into CASSILRGGAGEQYF. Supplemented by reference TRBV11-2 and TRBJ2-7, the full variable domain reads EAGVAQSPRYKIIEKRQSVAFWCNPISGHATLYWYQQILGQGPKLLIQFQNNGVVDDSQLPKDRFSAERLKGVDSTLKIQPAKLEDSAVYLCASSILRGGAGEQYFGPGTRLTVT.

The CDR3: CASSNRDRVTVGYTF. The CDR3 DNA sequence: TGTGCCAGCAGTAACCGGGACAGGGTGACGGTTGGCTACACCTTC. This rearrangement joins TRBV28 to TRBJ1-2; 9 bases line up with TRBD1. The V gene's germline CDR1 is MDHEN and CDR2 SYDVKM. Trimming took 5 bases from V and 7 from J; bases not matched to a gene: 11. The CDR3 length is 15 residues.

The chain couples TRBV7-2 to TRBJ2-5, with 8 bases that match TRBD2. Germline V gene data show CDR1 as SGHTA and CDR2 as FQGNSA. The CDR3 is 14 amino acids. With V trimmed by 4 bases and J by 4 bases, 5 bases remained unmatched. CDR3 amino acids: CASSSGGAGETQYF. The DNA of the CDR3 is TGTGCCAGCAGCTCCGGGGGGGCCGGAGAGACCCAGTACTTC.

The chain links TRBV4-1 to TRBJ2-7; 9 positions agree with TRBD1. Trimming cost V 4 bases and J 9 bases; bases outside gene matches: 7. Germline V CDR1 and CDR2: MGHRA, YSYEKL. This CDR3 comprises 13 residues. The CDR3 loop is CASSPGTGRWQYF. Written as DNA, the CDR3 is TGCGCCAGCAGCCCAGGGACAGGGCGGTGGCAGTACTTC.

As DNA, the CDR3 is TGTGCCAGCAGGCTGGGGAGGGGGGGAATTAACACTGAAGCTTTCTTT. It codes for CASRLGRGGINTEAFF. This sequence joins TRBV11-2 and TRBJ1-1, with D perhaps TRBD1 (6 bases). The CDR3 contains 16 residues. The germline gives CDR1 SGHAT, CDR2 FQNNGV. The ends were cut back, 6 bases at V and 2 bases at J, with 19 bases in the middle.

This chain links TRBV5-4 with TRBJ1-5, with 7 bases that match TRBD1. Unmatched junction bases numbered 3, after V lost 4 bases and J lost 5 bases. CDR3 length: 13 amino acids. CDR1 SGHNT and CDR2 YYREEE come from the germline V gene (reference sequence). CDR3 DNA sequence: TGTGCCAGCAGCGCGGGGACAGATCAGCCCCAGCATTTT. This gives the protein CASSAGTDQPQHF.

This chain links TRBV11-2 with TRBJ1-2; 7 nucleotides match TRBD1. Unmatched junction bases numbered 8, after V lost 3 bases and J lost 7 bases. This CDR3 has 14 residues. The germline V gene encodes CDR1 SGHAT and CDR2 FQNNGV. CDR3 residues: CASSFYRGAPGYTF. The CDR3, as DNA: TGTGCCAGCAGCTTTTACAGGGGCGCCCCTGGCTACACCTTC.

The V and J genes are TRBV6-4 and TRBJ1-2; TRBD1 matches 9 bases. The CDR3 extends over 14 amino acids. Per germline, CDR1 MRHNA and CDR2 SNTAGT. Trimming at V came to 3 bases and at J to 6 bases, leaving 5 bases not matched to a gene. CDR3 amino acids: CASSDTGGGNGYTF. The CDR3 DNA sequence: TGTGCCAGCAGTGATACAGGGGGCGGGAATGGCTACACCTTC.

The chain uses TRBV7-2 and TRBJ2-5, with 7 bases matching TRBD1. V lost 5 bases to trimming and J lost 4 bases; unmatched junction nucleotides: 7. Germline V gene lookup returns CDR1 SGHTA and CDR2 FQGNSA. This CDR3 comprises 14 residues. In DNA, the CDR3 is TGTGCCAGCAGCCTACAGGGGACGGGAGAGACCCAGTACTTC. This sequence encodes CASSLQGTGETQYF.

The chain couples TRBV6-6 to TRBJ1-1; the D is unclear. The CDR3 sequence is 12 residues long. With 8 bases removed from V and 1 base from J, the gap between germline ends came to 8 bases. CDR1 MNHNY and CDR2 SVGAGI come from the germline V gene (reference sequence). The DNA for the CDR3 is TGTGCCAGCGGTGCAGGGAACACTGAAGCTTTCTTT. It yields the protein CASGAGNTEAFF.

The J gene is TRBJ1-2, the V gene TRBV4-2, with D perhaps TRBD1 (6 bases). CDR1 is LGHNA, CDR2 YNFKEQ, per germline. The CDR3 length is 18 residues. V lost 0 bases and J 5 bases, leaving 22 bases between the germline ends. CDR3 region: CASSQDRGLSGGGYGYTF. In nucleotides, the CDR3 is TGTGCCAGCAGCCAAGATCGGGGGCTTAGCGGGGGTGGTTATGGCTACACCTTC.

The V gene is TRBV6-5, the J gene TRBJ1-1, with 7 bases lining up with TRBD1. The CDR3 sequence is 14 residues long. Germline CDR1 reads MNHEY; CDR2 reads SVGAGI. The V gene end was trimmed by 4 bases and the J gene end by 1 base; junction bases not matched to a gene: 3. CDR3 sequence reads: CASSWDSSNTEAFF. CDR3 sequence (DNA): TGTGCCAGCAGTTGGGACAGTTCGAACACTGAAGCTTTCTTT.

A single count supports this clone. The CDR3 DNA is TGCGCCAGCAGCCAAGTAGACCAGGGGAGTAGGGGCGAGCAGTACTTC. This encodes CASSQVDQGSRGEQYF. The rearrangement joins TRBV4-1 to TRBJ2-7, with D possibly TRBD1 on 6 matching bases. This CDR3 comprises 16 residues. With 1 base removed from V and 6 bases from J, the gap between germline ends came to 19 bases. Looked up from germline, CDR1 is MGHRA and CDR2 is YSYEKL.

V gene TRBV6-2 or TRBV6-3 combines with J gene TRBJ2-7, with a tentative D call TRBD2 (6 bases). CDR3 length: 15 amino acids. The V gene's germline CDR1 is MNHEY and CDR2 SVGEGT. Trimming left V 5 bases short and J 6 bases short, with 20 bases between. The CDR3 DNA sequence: TGTGCCAGCAGTCCGCAACACCAGGGAGGTGGCGAGCAGTACTTC. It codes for CASSPQHQGGGEQYF.

The CDR3 sequence is CAWSASTFTGITEAFF. In nucleotides, the CDR3 is TGTGCCTGGAGTGCTTCGACATTCACGGGGATCACTGAAGCTTTCTTT. The gene calls are TRBV30 and TRBJ1-1; D gene uncertain. CDR1 GTSNPN and CDR2 SVGIG come from the germline V gene (reference sequence). The CDR3 extends over 16 amino acids. Trimming stripped 1 base from V and 4 bases from J, with 19 bases between.